Below are 4 T cell receptor beta chains sequenced from a single sample in a study of cytomegalovirus exposure and HLA in healthy donors. 60 Vbeta and 13 Jbeta primers were used in PCR. The method was immunoSEQ multiplex PCR; TCRdb's version includes in-frame clones alone and lacks a portion of them. Here the sample spans about 94,000 clones, around 66% being singletons. Sequenced: PBMCs. Receptors were obtained from a man in his thirties or forties in good health and CMV-seronegative.

In this sample, this clone turned up a few times. The rearrangement uses TRBV2 and TRBJ1-5, with D maybe TRBD1 (5 bases). CDR1 is SNHLY and CDR2 is FYNNEI in the germline V gene. V was clipped by 7 bases and J by 0 bases, with 16 bases between them. The CDR3 covers 16 residues. The CDR3 here is CASKFEQALSNQPQHF. For the CDR3, the DNA is TGTGCCAGCAAATTTGAACAGGCCCTTAGCAATCAGCCCCAGCATTTT.

This rearrangement joins TRBV11-2 to TRBJ2-5, with TRBD2 as a possible D gene (5 bases). Germline V lookup: CDR1 SGHAT, CDR2 FQNNGV. The CDR3 is 14 residues long. Trimming removed 5 bases from V and 0 bases from J, with 10 bases in between. DNA for the CDR3: TGTGCCAGCAGCATCGGGCGGGACCAAGAGACCCAGTACTTC. It specifies CASSIGRDQETQYF.

V and J are TRBV9 and TRBJ2-1, with TRBD1 matching over 8 bases. CDR1 is SGDLS and CDR2 is YYNGEE in the germline V gene. The CDR3 covers 17 residues. With V trimmed by 3 bases and J by 1 base, 9 bases remained unmatched. Here the CDR3 reads CASSEQGVLESYNEQFF. The CDR3 DNA follows: TGTGCCAGCAGCGAACAGGGGGTCTTGGAGTCCTACAATGAGCAGTTCTTC.

The rearrangement uses TRBV5-4 and TRBJ2-5; TRBD1 agrees at 7 bases. The CDR3 is made up of 14 amino acids. Germline values: CDR1 SGHNT, CDR2 YYREEE (reference sequence). Trimming removed 3 bases from V and 4 bases from J; junction bases left unmatched: 6. This CDR3 is CASSSKGGGETQYF. The CDR3 DNA reads as TGTGCCAGCAGCTCCAAAGGGGGCGGAGAGACCCAGTACTTC.